Sequencing of this TCR beta chain was carried out in a study of cytomegalovirus exposure and HLA in healthy donors. The PCR made use of 60 Vbeta and 13 Jbeta primers. Assay: immunoSEQ multiplex PCR; the TCRdb copy retains only in-frame clones and omits some. The table has over 50,000 clones, roughly 80% seen once. Sequenced sample: PBMCs. The source is a man aged 35 to 55 in good health and CMV-seronegative.

In DNA form, the CDR3 reads TGTGCCAGCAGCTTGGAAGACAGGGTTGGAGGCTACACCTTC. It codes for CASSLEDRVGGYTF. The rearrangement joins TRBV5-4 to TRBJ1-2, with 7 bases fitting TRBD1. After removal of 0 bases from V and 8 bases from J, the junction contained 7 bases not matched to a gene. Germline V gene lookup returns CDR1 SGHNT and CDR2 YYREEE (reference sequence). This CDR3 is built from 14 residues. The whole variable domain, remainder taken from reference TRBV5-4 and TRBJ1-2, is ETGVTQSPTHLIKTRGQQVTLRCSSQSGHNTVSWYQQALGQGPQFIFQYYREEENGRGNFPPRFSGLQFPNYSSELNVNALELDDSALYLCASSLEDRVGGYTFGSGTRLTVV.